The 22 T cell receptor beta chains reported below all come from one sample, sequenced in a study of blood T cell repertoires in COVID-19. Generated by immunoSEQ multiplex PCR, the TCRdb table keeps only in-frame clones and is missing some. The table shows 52,000 or so clones, with around nine tenths occurring only once. The sample comprised peripheral blood. These receptors were collected from a man aged 50 or older with acute or convalescent COVID-19.

V usage is TRBV27 and J usage is TRBJ2-7, with TRBD2 identical over 13 bases. The CDR3 consists of 15 residues. The V and J ends lost 5 bases and 3 bases, in that order; junction bases with no gene match: 4. The germline V gene has CDR1 MNHEY and CDR2 SMNVEV (reference sequence). The CDR3, as DNA: TGTGCCAGCAGTGGGGGACTAGCGGGGAACTACGAGCAGTACTTC. Amino acid sequence: CASSGGLAGNYEQYF.

The chain links TRBV15 to TRBJ2-1; maybe TRBD2 (6 bases). This CDR3 has 14 amino acids. Trimming shortened V by 0 bases and J by 10 bases, and 13 bases separated the two germline ends. The germline gives CDR1 LNHNV, CDR2 YYDKDF (reference sequence). The CDR3 sequence: CATSRDRGGPEQFF. As DNA, the CDR3 is TGTGCCACCAGCAGAGATCGTGGAGGGCCCGAGCAGTTCTTC. Full variable domain (remainder filled in from reference TRBV15 and TRBJ2-1): DAMVIQNPRYQVTQFGKPVTLSCSQTLNHNVMYWYQQKSSQAPKLLFHYYDKDFNNEADTPDNFQSRRPNTSFCFLDIRSPGLGDTAMYLCATSRDRGGPEQFFGPGTRLTVL.

The J gene is TRBJ2-2, the V gene TRBV4-2; 8 bases align to TRBD2. CDR1 and CDR2 from the germline V gene are LGHNA and YNFKEQ. Trimming took 3 bases from V and 3 from J; bases not matched to a gene: 6. This CDR3 is 16 amino acids long. This CDR3 reads CASSHTGLADTGELFF. The CDR3, as DNA: TGTGCCAGCAGCCATACCGGACTAGCTGACACCGGGGAGCTGTTTTTT.

J is TRBJ2-5 and V is TRBV7-9; 7 bases match TRBD1. CDR1 is SEHNR, CDR2 FQNEAQ, per germline (reference sequence). The CDR3 has 14 residues. V trimming: 8 bases; J trimming: 1 base; junction bases outside the gene matches: 7. Here the CDR3 DNA reads TGTGCCAGCCGCACCGGGACAGCCCAAGAGACCCAGTACTTC. Translating gives CASRTGTAQETQYF.

V gene TRBV7-8 combines with J gene TRBJ2-7; 11 bases line up with TRBD1. Germline V gives CDR1 SGHVS, CDR2 FQNEAQ. V lost 3 bases and J lost 5; bases outside the gene matches: 18. This CDR3 has 19 amino acids. The CDR3 nucleotides read TGTGCCAGCAGCTTTTACCAACTATCCGGGACAGGGGGTAGCCACGAGCAGTACTTC. Amino acids: CASSFYQLSGTGGSHEQYF.

The chain uses TRBV27 and TRBJ2-3; 9 bases are a match to TRBD2. Losses at the gene ends were 6 bases for V and 4 bases for J; bases not matched to a gene: 11. This CDR3 has 16 residues. The germline gives CDR1 MNHEY, CDR2 SMNVEV (reference sequence). CDR3 amino acids: CASRSGSSGISDTQYF. DNA of the CDR3: TGTGCCAGCAGATCCGGGTCTAGCGGGATTTCAGATACGCAGTATTTT.

This clone appeared a few times. The rearrangement uses TRBV19 and TRBJ2-7; D may be TRBD1 (6 bases). The CDR3 covers 13 residues. Germline V gene lookup returns CDR1 LNHDA and CDR2 SQIVND (reference sequence). V was pared by 6 bases and J by 4 bases, with 13 bases between. Here the CDR3 reads CASRERTGYEQYF. The CDR3 DNA reads as TGTGCCAGTAGGGAGAGAACAGGGTACGAGCAGTACTTC.

The rearrangement links TRBV5-6 to TRBJ2-7, with 11 bases that match TRBD2. Trimming took 6 bases from V and 3 from J; bases not matched to a gene: 11. CDR3 size: 16 residues. Germline V gives CDR1 SGHDT, CDR2 YYEEEE. CDR3 coding DNA: TGTGCCAGCACCAAAGTGACTAGCGGGAAGGTCTACGAGCAGTACTTC. This encodes CASTKVTSGKVYEQYF.

This sequence joins TRBV13 and TRBJ2-4; tentatively, D is TRBD1 (5 bases). Trimming left V 2 bases short and J 0 bases short, with 11 bases between. Germline V gene data show CDR1 as PRHDT and CDR2 as FYEKMQ (reference sequence). This CDR3 region has 16 residues. The CDR3: CASSLWGPLAKNIQYF. The CDR3 bases are TGTGCCAGCAGCTTATGGGGCCCTCTAGCCAAAAACATTCAGTACTTC. Looking up the rest from reference TRBV13 and TRBJ2-4 gives the full variable domain: AAGVIQSPRHLIKEKRETATLKCYPIPRHDTVYWYQQGPGQDPQFLISFYEKMQSDKGSIPDRFSAQQFSDYHSELNMSSLELGDSALYFCASSLWGPLAKNIQYFGAGTRLSVL.

This clone occurred once. CDR3 region: CASSRKGQLVSYNEQFF. CDR3 nucleotides: TGTGCCAGCTCACGAAAAGGACAGCTAGTCTCCTACAATGAGCAGTTCTTC. The chain combines TRBV18 with TRBJ2-1; possibly TRBD1 for D (6 bases). The germline V gene encodes CDR1 KGHSH and CDR2 LQKENI. The CDR3 is made up of 17 amino acids. With 4 bases removed from V and 0 bases from J, the gap between germline ends came to 16 bases. The whole variable domain, filled in from reference TRBV18 and TRBJ2-1, reads NAGVMQNPRHLVRRRGQEARLRCSPMKGHSHVYWYRQLPEEGLKFMVYLQKENIIDESGMPKERFSAEFPKEGPSILRIQQVVRGDSAAYFCASSRKGQLVSYNEQFFGPGTRLTVL.

This clone was counted a single time. The chain carries TRBV11-3 and TRBJ2-2; 13 bases align to TRBD2. This CDR3 contains 17 residues. CDR1 is SGHNT, CDR2 YENEEA, per germline. V lost 5 bases, J lost 0 bases, and 3 bases stayed unmatched. The CDR3 DNA reads TGTGCCAGCAGCCGGGGACTAGCGGGACCGAACACCGGGGAGCTGTTTTTT. This gives the protein CASSRGLAGPNTGELFF. Full variable domain (remainder filled in from reference TRBV11-3 and TRBJ2-2): EAGVVQSPRYKIIEKKQPVAFWCNPISGHNTLYWYLQNLGQGPELLIRYENEEAVDDSQLPKDRFSAERLKGVDSTLKIQPAELGDSAVYLCASSRGLAGPNTGELFFGEGSRLTVL.

This clone occurred a few times. The gene calls are TRBV4-2 and TRBJ2-1; possibly TRBD1 for D (5 bases). The CDR3 is 16 residues long. Trimming pared 1 base from V and 5 bases from J, leaving 15 bases between. The germline CDR1 and CDR2 sequences are LGHNA and YNFKEQ. The CDR3 region has the DNA TGTGCCAGCAGCCAAGGGGGCACAACCGGGCACAATGAGCAGTTCTTC. Translated, it gives CASSQGGTTGHNEQFF.

The V call is TRBV2, the J call TRBJ2-5, with 11 positions matching TRBD2. Germline V lookup: CDR1 SNHLY, CDR2 FYNNEI. This CDR3 spans 15 amino acids. After removal of 11 bases from V and 5 bases from J, the junction contained 13 bases not matched to a gene. CDR3 coding DNA: TGTGCCTCCCAGAGGGAGGGACTAGCGGCGGAGACCCAGTACTTC. Its protein product is CASQREGLAAETQYF.

The chain is built from TRBV5-1 and TRBJ2-3; maybe TRBD2 (7 bases). CDR1 and CDR2 from the germline V gene are SGHRS and YFSETQ. The V and J ends lost 5 bases and 6 bases respectively, with 22 bases between them. This CDR3 comprises 16 residues. The CDR3 loop is CASRGGARPNRDTQYF. The CDR3 DNA reads as TGCGCCAGCAGGGGGGGGGCCAGGCCGAACCGGGATACGCAGTATTTT.

The chain recombines TRBV27 with TRBJ2-1; TRBD2 agrees at 12 bases. Trimming at V came to 6 bases and at J to 7 bases, leaving 10 bases not matched to a gene. Germline V lookup: CDR1 MNHEY, CDR2 SMNVEV (reference sequence). This CDR3 is 16 amino acids long. The chain's CDR3 is CASRKGLAGIVNEQFF. As DNA, the CDR3 is TGTGCCAGCAGAAAGGGACTAGCGGGTATAGTTAATGAGCAGTTCTTC.

The rearrangement uses TRBV5-5 and TRBJ1-4; 7 nucleotides agree with TRBD1. Trimming took 1 base from V and 7 from J; bases not matched to a gene: 4. Germline assignment: CDR1 SGHKS and CDR2 YYEKEE (reference sequence). CDR3 length: 14 amino acids. The CDR3 loop is CASSLIQGTEKLFF. CDR3 DNA sequence: TGTGCCAGCAGCTTGATACAGGGGACTGAAAAACTGTTTTTT.

The V and J genes are TRBV27 and TRBJ1-1; weak D call: TRBD1 (6 bases). Germline V gene data show CDR1 as MNHEY and CDR2 as SMNVEV (reference sequence). The CDR3 covers 15 residues. V shed 7 bases and J shed 5 bases, with 20 bases lying between them. The CDR3 sequence is CASTPGGRGGTEAFF. In nucleotides, the CDR3 is TGTGCCAGCACCCCCGGGGGGCGGGGAGGGACTGAAGCTTTCTTT.

The chain has TRBV6-5 and TRBJ2-7, with D perhaps matching TRBD2 (7 bases). The V end lost 9 bases, the J end lost 6 bases, and 21 bases lay between the germline ends. Germline-derived CDR1 and CDR2 are MNHEY and SVGAGI. The CDR3 totals 14 residues. CDR3 sequence reads: CASSRRGAVVEQYF. Written as DNA, the CDR3 is TGTGCCAGTAGCCGTCGGGGGGCTGTGGTCGAGCAGTACTTC.

The chain recombines TRBV7-8 with TRBJ1-4; 9 bases align to TRBD1. The CDR3 contains 15 residues. V gave up 5 bases and J gave up 8 bases; unmatched junction bases: 9. Germline V gene sequence: CDR1 SGHVS, CDR2 FQNEAQ. The CDR3, as DNA: TGTGCCAGCAGCGAAAGACAGGGGGTAGCGGAAAAACTGTTTTTT. Its protein is CASSERQGVAEKLFF.

V is TRBV10-3 and J is TRBJ2-5; D remains unclear. Looked up from germline, CDR1 is ENHRY and CDR2 is SYGVKD. V dropped 1 base and J dropped 3 bases, with 3 bases sitting between them. This CDR3 contains 12 residues. The CDR3 nucleotides read TGTGCCATCAGTGAGTTCGAAGAGACCCAGTACTTC. It yields the protein CAISEFEETQYF.

The CDR3 loop reads CAWSARRFRTGGTPLHF. The DNA of the CDR3 is TGTGCCTGGAGTGCTCGCCGGTTTAGGACAGGGGGAACACCCCTCCACTTT. The rearrangement joins TRBV30 to TRBJ1-6, with 10 bases matching TRBD1. V lost 1 base to trimming and J lost 11 bases; unmatched junction nucleotides: 14. CDR1 and CDR2 from the germline V gene are GTSNPN and SVGIG (reference sequence). This CDR3 has 17 amino acids.

The chain links TRBV2 to TRBJ1-1; D not resolved. The CDR3 is 13 amino acids. Trimming removed 2 bases at V and 2 bases at J, with 6 bases between. Per germline, CDR1 SNHLY and CDR2 FYNNEI. CDR3 in DNA: TGTGCCAGCAGTGAAAACATAAACACTGAAGCTTTCTTT. Its protein product is CASSENINTEAFF.